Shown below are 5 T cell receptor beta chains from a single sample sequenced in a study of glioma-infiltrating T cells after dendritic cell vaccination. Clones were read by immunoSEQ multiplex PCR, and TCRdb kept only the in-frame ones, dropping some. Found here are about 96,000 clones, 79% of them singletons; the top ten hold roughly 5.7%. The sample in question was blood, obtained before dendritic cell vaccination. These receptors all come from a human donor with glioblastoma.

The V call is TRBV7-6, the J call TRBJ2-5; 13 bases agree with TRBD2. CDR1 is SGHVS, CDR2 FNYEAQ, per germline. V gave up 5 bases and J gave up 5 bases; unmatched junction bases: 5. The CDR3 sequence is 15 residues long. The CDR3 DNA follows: TGTGCCAGCAGCCGACGGACTAGCGGGAGTGAGACCCAGTACTTC. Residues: CASSRRTSGSETQYF.

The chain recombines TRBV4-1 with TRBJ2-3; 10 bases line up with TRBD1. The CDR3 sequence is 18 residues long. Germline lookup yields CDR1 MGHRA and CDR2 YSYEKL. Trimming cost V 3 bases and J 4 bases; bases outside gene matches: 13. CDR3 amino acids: CASSQDPPGTGVPDTQYF. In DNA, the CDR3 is TGCGCCAGCAGCCAGGACCCCCCTGGGACAGGGGTGCCAGATACGCAGTATTTT.

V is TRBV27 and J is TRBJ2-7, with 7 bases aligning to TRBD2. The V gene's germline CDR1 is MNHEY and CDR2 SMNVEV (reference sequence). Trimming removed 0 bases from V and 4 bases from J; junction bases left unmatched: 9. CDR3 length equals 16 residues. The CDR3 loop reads CASSLSPGGRGYEQYF. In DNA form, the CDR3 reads TGTGCCAGCAGTTTATCCCCCGGGGGGAGAGGATACGAGCAGTACTTC.

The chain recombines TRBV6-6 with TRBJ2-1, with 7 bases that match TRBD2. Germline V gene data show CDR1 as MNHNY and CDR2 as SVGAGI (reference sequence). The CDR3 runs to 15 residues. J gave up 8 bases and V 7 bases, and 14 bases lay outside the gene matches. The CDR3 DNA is TGTGCCAGCATTCAGGCGGGACGGGAGGTCCATGAGCAGTTCTTC. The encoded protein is CASIQAGREVHEQFF.

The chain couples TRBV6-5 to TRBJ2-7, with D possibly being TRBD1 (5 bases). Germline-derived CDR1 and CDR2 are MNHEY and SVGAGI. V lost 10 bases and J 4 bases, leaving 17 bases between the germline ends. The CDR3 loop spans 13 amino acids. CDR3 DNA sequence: TGTGCCACCGCCCCTGGGGCGGATTACGAGCAGTACTTC. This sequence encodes CATAPGADYEQYF.